This T cell receptor beta chain was sequenced during a study of T cells after yellow fever vaccination. As for the study in general: Fractions of limited cellularity were prepared by means of SMART-Seq v4 Ultra Low Input.

This clonotype was seen a handful of times. TCR cDNA, made by 5'RACE template switching, carried an added universal primer site and UMIs. MiXCR was run by TCRdb on the 5' RACE reads, yielding one entry per CDR3 protein. Of 500,000 to 650,000 distinct CDR3 sequences in the sample, 9% to 15% were seen once. CDR1 is SGHRS, CDR2 YFSETQ, per germline. V lost 3 bases, J lost 0 bases, and 10 bases lay in between. The CDR3 loop spans 15 amino acids. This specimen consisted of PBMCs, obtained on the day of the yellow fever booster vaccination. The TCR comes from a man younger than 40 who received the YFV17D yellow fever vaccine. This chain uses TRBV5-1 with TRBJ2-1; tentatively, D is TRBD2 (5 bases). The CDR3 region has the DNA TGCGCCAGCAGCTCCTTGACTAACTCCTACAATGAGCAGTTCTTC. It codes for CASSSLTNSYNEQFF. The complete variable domain, with remaining parts taken from reference TRBV5-1 and TRBJ2-1, reads KAGVTQTPRYLIKTRGQQVTLSCSPISGHRSVSWYQQTPGQGLQFLFEYFSETQRNKGNFPGRFSGRQFSNSRSEMNVSTLELGDSALYLCASSSLTNSYNEQFFGPGTRLTVL.